The source of this T cell receptor beta chain is a study of beta chain features in type 1 diabetes. Study information: Examination spanned about 110 million sorted cells from all samples. Findings of the study overall: More deletions and fewer insertions at VDJ junctions were found in patients with type 1 diabetes. There was a possibility that cDNA sequencing over-represented cells with high TCR expression.

Remarks on this clone: What it binds is not known.

Sorting with CD45RO/CCR7/CD25/CD127/CD95/CD27 yielded naive, central memory, regulatory and stem-like memory CD4+ cells. Sequenced material consisted of expressed TCRB transcripts (all of the isolated RNA was reverse transcribed). TCRdb keeps only in-frame clones here, not all; method: immunoSEQ multiplex PCR. The table has about 150,000 clones, around 8% seen once. Material for sequencing was central memory CD4+ T cells from blood. The sequence came from a man aged 18 to 30 in good health.

CDR3 region: CASRGGTAGTGELFF. DNA for the CDR3: TGTGCCAGCAGGGGCGGGACAGCTGGAACCGGGGAGCTGTTTTTT. This chain links TRBV6-5 with TRBJ2-2; weak D call: TRBD1 (7 bases). The CDR3 runs 15 residues. The germline V gene encodes CDR1 MNHEY and CDR2 SVGAGI. Trimming took 6 bases from V and 5 from J, leaving 16 bases between them.